This T cell receptor (beta chain) comes out of a study of shared clonotypes between healthy human individuals. Study at large: Those who served as donors were two women and a few men between the ages of 18 and 49. Study results and caveats: Relative to clonotypes present in all four donors, those not shared had lower generation probabilities.

V was clipped by 3 bases and J by 3 bases, with 7 bases between them. CDR3 size: 13 residues. Germline V gene sequence: CDR1 SGHDT, CDR2 YYEEEE. Naive CD8 cells, CD45RO-negative and positively selected for CCR7, excluded terminally differentiated effector memory CD45RA+ cells. At a deep level, the assay was run. Original data processing: With immunoSEQ giving junction-only sequences and no quality scores, filtering differed. The data were produced by immunoSEQ multiplex PCR, yet TCRdb's version contains in-frame clones alone and is incomplete. D and trimming come from the DNA, and the V and J calls and clone size come from that table. Here the sample spans some 2.1 million clones, just over 90% being singletons. In regard to this clone: Antigen: not known.

This clonotype originated in a man between 18 and 29 years old in good health. Some clones in this sample may be carry-over from other donors' samples. The chain couples TRBV5-6 to TRBJ2-1, with D unclear. Sequencing was carried out using naive CD8+ T cells from PBMCs. The DNA of the CDR3 is TGTGCCAGCAGCTCCGAAGGCTACAATGAGCAGTTCTTC. The encoded protein is CASSSEGYNEQFF.